The table lists the clone carrying this T cell receptor beta chain with many counts. The target antigen is unknown. Gene names and germline refer to mouse. The sequenced fragment ends 4 residues before the CDR3 boundary, so the rest is inferred from the germline J gene. Sequencing used cDNA as its template, made by extracting RNA and reverse transcribing it. Assay: immunoSEQ multiplex PCR; the TCRdb copy retains only in-frame clones and omits some. The table lists approximately 110,000 clones, with no singletons. The data originate from a study of CD8+ T cells in alopecia areata. The overall study: Those receiving the skin were roughly 7-10-week-old female C3H/HeJ mice, whose grafts came from 6-12-month-old C3H/HeJ donors with spontaneous alopecia. Overall study findings and caveats: It was lesional scalp, especially alopecia totalis/universalis, that showed higher clonality than normal scalp. There were also resident alphabeta T cells of normal skin sequenced in scalp samples. In patients, TCRs were shared less clearly than in mice, and HLA may possibly be involved.

CDR3 length: 15 residues. V was clipped by 0 bases and J by 3 bases; unmatched bases: 5. The V gene's germline CDR1 is NSQYPW and CDR2 LRSPGD (reference sequence). This clonotype was obtained from a C3H/HeJ mouse with alopecia areata. MHC haplotype here: H2-k. The specimen sequenced was lesional skin. V and J are TRBV1 and TRBJ2-7, with 7 bases fitting TRBD2. The CDR3 sequence is CTCSADFGGFYEQYF. The sequenced CDR3 bases are TGCACCTGCAGTGCAGATTTTGGGGGGTTCTAT.